A single sample gave rise to the 28 T cell receptor beta chains below, sequenced in a study of patients and donors after allogeneic stem cell transplantation (dated by TCRdb to the early 2020s). The library was generated by RT-PCR. TCRdb lists the instrument as NextSeq 550. The public reads were reanalyzed by TCRdb: fastp trimming at Q25, MiXCR alignment, in-frame beta chains only. Rows are unified per CDR3 protein, each entry keeping the most common DNA and genes. The sample data list around 170,000 distinct CDR3 sequences, and 24% of these were observed just once. The top ten clones comprise about 24% of the sample. The source material was blood, either unsorted or a sorted T cell fraction (not recorded which). Receptors were obtained from a human donor who was either an allogeneic HSCT recipient or a stem cell or donor lymphocyte infusion donor (not recorded which). It is not recorded whose cells these are; they may come from a transplant donor.

The chain employs TRBV5-1 and TRBJ1-6, with D hard to call. V dropped 1 base and J dropped 10 bases, with 15 bases sitting between them. The CDR3 has 15 amino acids. CDR1 is SGHRS, CDR2 YFSETQ, per germline. The CDR3 DNA sequence: TGCGCCAGCAGCTTGAATCGGGGAATAGGCTCACCCCTCCACTTT. As protein: CASSLNRGIGSPLHF.

This clonotype was recorded at least ten times. The rearrangement links TRBV12-3 or TRBV12-4 to TRBJ1-6; D uncertain. The V end was cut by 3 bases, the J end by 8 bases, with 14 bases between. The CDR3 consists of 15 residues. The CDR3 DNA reads TGTGCCAGCAGTTTGAGGCTGAAATGGGATTCACCCCTCCACTTT. Protein sequence: CASSLRLKWDSPLHF.

This clonotype was found a few times. The chain uses TRBV14 and TRBJ2-4; 13 bases are a match to TRBD2. V dropped 4 bases and J dropped 3; count of bases not matched to a gene: 6. Germline lookup yields CDR1 SGHDN and CDR2 FVKESK. CDR3 length: 17 residues. The CDR3 loop reads CASSPIGLAGVKNIQYF. Written as DNA, the CDR3 is TGTGCCAGCAGCCCGATTGGACTAGCGGGGGTCAAAAACATTCAGTACTTC.

This clonotype was seen a handful of times. This chain links TRBV6-5 with TRBJ2-2; 7 bases align to TRBD1. J was trimmed by 6 bases and V by 4 bases; bases with no gene match: 8. The CDR3 is made up of 15 amino acids. CDR1 and CDR2 from the germline V gene are MNHEY and SVGAGI. The CDR3: CASSSLQGSPGELFF. The DNA of the CDR3 is TGTGCCAGCAGTTCTCTACAGGGGAGCCCCGGGGAGCTGTTTTTT.

This clonotype was observed a few times. The J gene is TRBJ2-3, the V gene TRBV4-2; 9 positions match TRBD2. V dropped 2 bases and J dropped 6; count of bases not matched to a gene: 9. Germline-derived CDR1 and CDR2 are LGHNA and YNFKEQ. The CDR3 contains 16 residues. This CDR3 is CASSQTSSGVADTQYF. CDR3 DNA sequence: TGTGCCAGCAGCCAAACCTCTAGCGGGGTCGCGGATACGCAGTATTTT.

This clonotype showed up many times. The chain links TRBV12-3 or TRBV12-4 to TRBJ1-5, with D possibly being TRBD1 (5 bases). Trimming removed 3 bases at V and 7 bases at J, with 13 bases between. The CDR3 runs 14 residues. CDR3 in DNA: TGTGCCAGCAGTTTCGGACGGGGGACCCAGCCCCAGCATTTT. Translation: CASSFGRGTQPQHF.

The rearrangement joins TRBV10-3 to TRBJ2-2, with D possibly being TRBD1 (6 bases). Germline CDR1 ENHRY, CDR2 SYGVKD. V was cut by 2 bases and J by 3 bases, with 7 bases left in between. The CDR3 length is 14 residues. In nucleotides, the CDR3 is TGTGCCATCAGTGAGCCAGGGGACACCGGGGAGCTGTTTTTT. Translated: CAISEPGDTGELFF.

This clonotype was detected once. V usage is TRBV5-5 and J usage is TRBJ2-1; no firm D call. Germline V gene data show CDR1 as SGHKS and CDR2 as YYEKEE (reference sequence). This CDR3 is built from 16 residues. The V end was cut by 0 bases, the J end by 7 bases, with 17 bases between. CDR3 DNA sequence: TGTGCCAGCAGCTTGGTTTGGGAAGTACCCACTAATGAGCAGTTCTTC. Protein sequence: CASSLVWEVPTNEQFF. Combining the CDR3 with reference TRBV5-5 and TRBJ2-1 gives the whole variable domain DAGVTQSPTHLIKTRGQQVTLRCSPISGHKSVSWYQQVLGQGPQFIFQYYEKEERGRGNFPDRFSARQFPNYSSELNVNALLLGDSALYLCASSLVWEVPTNEQFFGPGTRLTVL.

This clonotype was seen at least ten times. The chain uses TRBV12-3 or TRBV12-4 and TRBJ1-4, with D maybe TRBD1 (6 bases). Trimming removed 3 bases from V and 11 bases from J, with 19 bases in between. The CDR3 runs to 15 residues. This CDR3 reads CASSFLRGVRRKLFF. CDR3 bases: TGTGCCAGCAGTTTTCTCAGGGGCGTAAGGAGGAAACTGTTTTTT.

This clonotype was seen more than once but under ten times. The chain carries TRBV18 and TRBJ1-2, with TRBD1 as a possible D gene (6 bases). The CDR3 runs to 15 residues. Germline lookup yields CDR1 KGHSH and CDR2 LQKENI. The ends were cut back, 2 bases at V and 2 bases at J, with 12 bases in the middle. DNA for the CDR3: TGTGCCAGCTCACCATACAGGGTGGACAACTATGGCTACACCTTC. This sequence encodes CASSPYRVDNYGYTF.

This chain links TRBV12-3 or TRBV12-4 with TRBJ2-1; no clear D. The CDR3 has 12 residues. V shed 7 bases and J shed 9 bases, with 13 bases lying between them. The CDR3 loop is CASTMVRSEQFF. The CDR3 DNA is TGTGCCAGCACGATGGTAAGGTCTGAGCAGTTCTTC.

There are many counts of this clonotype. This chain connects TRBV20-1 to TRBJ1-1; no clear D gene. The CDR3 runs to 14 residues. V lost 0 bases and J 0 bases, leaving 8 bases between the germline ends. Germline V lookup: CDR1 DFQATT, CDR2 SNEGSKA (reference sequence). The CDR3 sequence is CSARDRRVNTEAFF. As DNA, the CDR3 is TGCAGTGCTAGAGATCGGCGAGTGAACACTGAAGCTTTCTTT.

This clonotype appeared many times. The chain joins TRBV4-2 to TRBJ1-1; maybe TRBD1 (6 bases). The CDR3 runs 16 residues. Germline V gene data show CDR1 as LGHNA and CDR2 as YNFKEQ. With 0 bases removed from V and 5 bases from J, the gap between germline ends came to 16 bases. CDR3 loop: CASSQESGNRVTEAFF. The CDR3 DNA sequence: TGTGCCAGCAGCCAAGAATCGGGCAACAGGGTAACTGAAGCTTTCTTT.

The rearrangement uses TRBV12-3 or TRBV12-4 and TRBJ1-1; 10 bases are shared with TRBD1. CDR3 length equals 16 residues. The V gene end was trimmed by 7 bases and the J gene end by 1 base; junction bases not matched to a gene: 9. CDR3 in amino acids: CASTVPGQGTNTEAFF. The CDR3 DNA is TGTGCCAGCACCGTCCCGGGACAGGGGACGAACACTGAAGCTTTCTTT.

The V gene is TRBV20-1, the J gene TRBJ2-2, with D possibly matching TRBD1 (6 bases). Germline assignment: CDR1 DFQATT and CDR2 SNEGSKA (reference sequence). This CDR3 region has 14 residues. Trimming removed 4 bases from V and 0 bases from J, with 9 bases in between. CDR3 nucleotides: TGCAGTGCTACCGGGACAACGAACACCGGGGAGCTGTTTTTT. Its protein product is CSATGTTNTGELFF.

This clonotype was observed at least ten times. V gene TRBV12-3 or TRBV12-4 combines with J gene TRBJ1-6, with TRBD1 as a possible D gene (5 bases). This CDR3 contains 13 residues. Trimming took 6 bases from V and 14 from J, leaving 17 bases between them. CDR3 amino acids: CASSSLFSGTLHF. The CDR3 DNA reads TGTGCCAGCAGCTCTCTTTTCTCAGGGACCCTCCACTTT.

This chain joins TRBV20-1 and TRBJ1-4; D may be TRBD1 (5 bases). Germline lookup yields CDR1 DFQATT and CDR2 SNEGSKA (reference sequence). Trimming shortened V by 6 bases and J by 8 bases, and 22 bases separated the two germline ends. The CDR3 spans 15 residues. CDR3 residues: CSARDFRDGREKLFF. CDR3 DNA: TGCAGTGCGAGGGACTTCCGGGACGGAAGAGAAAAACTGTTTTTT.

This chain joins TRBV20-1 and TRBJ2-7; D unclear. Per the germline V gene, CDR1 is DFQATT and CDR2 is SNEGSKA (reference sequence). The CDR3 runs to 11 residues. Trimming pared 5 bases from V and 3 bases from J, leaving 8 bases between. The CDR3 spells CSARSDYEQYF. The CDR3 coding sequence is TGCAGTGCTCGGTCCGACTACGAGCAGTACTTC.

The sample holds many counts of this clonotype. The chain joins TRBV4-1 to TRBJ1-1; 9 bases align to TRBD1. V was clipped by 3 bases and J by 5 bases; unmatched bases: 4. The germline V gene has CDR1 MGHRA and CDR2 YSYEKL. This CDR3 is built from 14 residues. This CDR3 is CASSQLQGATEAFF. CDR3 DNA: TGCGCCAGCAGCCAGCTACAGGGGGCGACTGAAGCTTTCTTT.

This clonotype has more than one count but fewer than ten. The rearrangement joins TRBV6-5 to TRBJ2-3; D is uncertain. The CDR3 runs to 14 residues. Trimming shortened V by 2 bases and J by 0 bases, and 6 bases separated the two germline ends. Germline V lookup: CDR1 MNHEY, CDR2 SVGAGI. The chain's CDR3 is CASSYGPSTDTQYF. The CDR3 nucleotides read TGTGCCAGCAGTTACGGGCCAAGCACAGATACGCAGTATTTT.

The V call is TRBV29-1, the J call TRBJ2-7; 8 bases map to TRBD2. J lost 0 bases, V lost 4 bases, and 5 bases had no gene match. The CDR3 length is 14 residues. The germline V gene has CDR1 SQVTM and CDR2 ANQGSEA. The CDR3 bases are TGCAGCGTTGCATGGAGCGGGAGCTCCTACGAGCAGTACTTC. Translating gives CSVAWSGSSYEQYF.

In its sample, this clonotype was seen a few times. The chain employs TRBV12-3 or TRBV12-4 and TRBJ2-7, with D hard to call. Trimming shortened V by 6 bases and J by 5 bases, and 11 bases separated the two germline ends. CDR3 length: 12 amino acids. CDR3 nucleotides: TGTGCCAGCAGCCCAACAAGGAACGAGCAGTACTTC. It yields the protein CASSPTRNEQYF.

This clonotype was detected only a few times. The chain uses TRBV20-1 and TRBJ2-4, with D tentatively TRBD2 (6 bases). V was cut by 5 bases and J by 3 bases, with 11 bases left in between. The CDR3 length is 13 residues. Per the germline V gene, CDR1 is DFQATT and CDR2 is SNEGSKA (reference sequence). The CDR3 is CSAPGVGKNIQYF. CDR3 nucleotides: TGCAGTGCTCCGGGAGTCGGCAAAAACATTCAGTACTTC.

The chain links TRBV5-1 to TRBJ1-1, with a possible D match to TRBD1 (6 bases). V lost 2 bases, J lost 4 bases, and 9 bases lay in between. CDR3 size: 13 residues. Germline values: CDR1 SGHRS, CDR2 YFSETQ. CDR3 region: CASSFLGATEAFF. In nucleotides, the CDR3 is TGCGCCAGCAGCTTTCTGGGGGCCACTGAAGCTTTCTTT.

This clonotype was detected only a few times. V gene TRBV4-1 combines with J gene TRBJ1-1; D call uncertain. Trimming took 9 bases from V and 5 from J, leaving 22 bases between them. CDR3 length: 15 residues. From germline, CDR1 is MGHRA and CDR2 YSYEKL. The DNA for the CDR3 is TGCGCCAGTCTACCACTTGGAGGTGGGCGGACTGAAGCTTTCTTT. It yields the protein CASLPLGGGRTEAFF.

This clonotype was observed a few times. The chain is built from TRBV12-5 and TRBJ2-2; possible D gene TRBD1, 6 bases. There are 16 residues in the CDR3. Between the trimmed V and J ends, which lost 0 bases and 4 bases, there was a span of 12 bases. Germline V gives CDR1 LGHNT, CDR2 FRNRAP. Here the CDR3 DNA reads TGTGCTAGTGGTTTGGTATGGGGGCCCGGCACCGGGGAGCTGTTTTTT. It yields the protein CASGLVWGPGTGELFF.

This clonotype was seen only a few times. The V gene is TRBV21-1, the J gene TRBJ1-5; the table's D call TRBD1 went unverified against the DNA. TRBV21-1 counts as a pseudogene. This CDR3 is 19 amino acids long. The CDR3 bases are TGTGCCAGCAGTTACCCCCGGGCGGGGGTTACTTATAGCAATCAGCCCCAGCATTTT. Translated: CASSYPRAGVTYSNQPQHF.

In this sample, this clonotype turned up a few times. The V call is TRBV20-1, the J call TRBJ2-3, with D perhaps matching TRBD2 (5 bases). Trimming left V 6 bases short and J 1 base short, with 14 bases between. This CDR3 spans 14 amino acids. The germline CDR1 and CDR2 sequences are DFQATT and SNEGSKA (reference sequence). For the CDR3, the DNA is TGCAGTGCAGGACTGGAAAAAGGCACAGATACGCAGTATTTT. This gives the protein CSAGLEKGTDTQYF.